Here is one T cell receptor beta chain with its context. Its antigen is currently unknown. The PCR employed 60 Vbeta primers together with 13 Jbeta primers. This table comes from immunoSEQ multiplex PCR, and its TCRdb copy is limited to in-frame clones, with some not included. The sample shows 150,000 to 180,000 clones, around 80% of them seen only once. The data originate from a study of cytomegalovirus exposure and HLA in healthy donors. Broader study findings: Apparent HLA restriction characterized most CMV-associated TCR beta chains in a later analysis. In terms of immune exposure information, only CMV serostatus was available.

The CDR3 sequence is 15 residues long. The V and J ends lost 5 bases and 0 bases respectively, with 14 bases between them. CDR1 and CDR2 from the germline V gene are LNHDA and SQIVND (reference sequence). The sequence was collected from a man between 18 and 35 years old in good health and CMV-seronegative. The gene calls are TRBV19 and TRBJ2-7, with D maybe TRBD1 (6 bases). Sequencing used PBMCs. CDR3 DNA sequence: TGTGCCAGTAGTCCTAAGAGAGGGGGCTCCTACGAGCAGTACTTC. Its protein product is CASSPKRGGSYEQYF. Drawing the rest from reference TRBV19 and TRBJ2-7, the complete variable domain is DGGITQSPKYLFRKEGQNVTLSCEQNLNHDAMYWYRQDPGQGLRLIYYSQIVNDFQKGDIAEGYSVSREKKESFPLTVTSAQKNPTAFYLCASSPKRGGSYEQYFGPGTRLTVT.